This T cell receptor beta chain was recovered during a study of cytomegalovirus exposure and HLA in healthy donors. The PCR made use of 60 Vbeta and 13 Jbeta primers. Method: immunoSEQ multiplex PCR; TCRdb's copy keeps in-frame clones and lacks some. The sample yields around 160,000 clones, roughly 80% seen once. Germline V gene lookup returns CDR1 LNHNV and CDR2 YYDKDF (reference sequence). Germline trimming cut 6 bases from V and 10 bases from J; bases unmatched to any gene: 11. The CDR3 extends over 14 amino acids. This clone was seen more than once but under ten times. This chain joins TRBV15 and TRBJ2-1, with TRBD2 matching over 8 bases. The receptor was derived from a human donor in good health. Specimen: PBMCs. The CDR3 region is CATRSSGGPPEQFF. The CDR3, as DNA: TGTGCCACCAGATCCAGCGGGGGCCCGCCCGAGCAGTTCTTC. The whole variable domain, filled in from reference TRBV15 and TRBJ2-1, reads DAMVIQNPRYQVTQFGKPVTLSCSQTLNHNVMYWYQQKSSQAPKLLFHYYDKDFNNEADTPDNFQSRRPNTSFCFLDIRSPGLGDTAMYLCATRSSGGPPEQFFGPGTRLTVL.